What follows is one T cell receptor (beta chain) and its context. The method was immunoSEQ multiplex PCR; TCRdb's version includes in-frame clones alone and lacks a portion of them. The sample consists of more than 9,500 clones, 35% of them appearing once. These data originate in a study of graft-versus-host responses after intestinal transplantation. In the study overall: As for transplant type, recipients had multivisceral, liver-intestinal, or isolated intestinal grafts. Every recipient underwent anti-thymocyte globulin induction, then tacrolimus and steroids for roughly 3 years.

The authors seeded roughly 200,000 CFSE-labeled responder cells together with roughly 200,000 irradiated stimulator cells tagged with violet dye. Study results and limitations: Marrow from the recipient contained GvH clones, some of which had appeared first in ileum or blood.

With 5 bases clipped from V and 4 bases from J, the junction kept 5 bases outside the gene matches. CDR3 length: 14 amino acids. CDR1 is SGHTA and CDR2 is FQGTGA in the germline V gene. Sequenced material: alloreactive CD8+ T cells from a mixed lymphocyte reaction culture, taken before intestinal transplant. Noted subset: CFSE-low proliferating T cells sorted from approximately six-day pre-transplant mixed lymphocyte reaction (GvH or HvG direction). The J gene is TRBJ2-7, the V gene TRBV7-3, with TRBD1 matching over 10 bases. This clonotype was obtained from a human patient who received an intestinal transplant. The CDR3 here is CASSRDRGQYEQYF. CDR3 DNA: TGTGCCAGCAGCCGCGACAGGGGGCAGTACGAGCAGTACTTC.